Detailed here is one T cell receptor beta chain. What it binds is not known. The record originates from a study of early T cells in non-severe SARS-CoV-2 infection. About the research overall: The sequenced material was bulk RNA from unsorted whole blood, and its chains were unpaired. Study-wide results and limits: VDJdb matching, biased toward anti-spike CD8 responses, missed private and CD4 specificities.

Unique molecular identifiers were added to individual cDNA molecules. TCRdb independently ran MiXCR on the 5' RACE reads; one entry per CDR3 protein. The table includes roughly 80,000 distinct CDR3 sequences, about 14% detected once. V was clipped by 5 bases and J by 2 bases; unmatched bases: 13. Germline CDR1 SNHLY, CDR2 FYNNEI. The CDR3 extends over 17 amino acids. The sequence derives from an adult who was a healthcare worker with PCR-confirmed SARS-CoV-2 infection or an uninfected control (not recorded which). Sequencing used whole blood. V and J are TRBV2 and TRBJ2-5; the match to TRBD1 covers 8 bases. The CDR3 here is CASSFHFLQGGQETQYF. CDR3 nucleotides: TGTGCCAGCAGTTTTCACTTCCTACAGGGGGGTCAAGAGACCCAGTACTTC.